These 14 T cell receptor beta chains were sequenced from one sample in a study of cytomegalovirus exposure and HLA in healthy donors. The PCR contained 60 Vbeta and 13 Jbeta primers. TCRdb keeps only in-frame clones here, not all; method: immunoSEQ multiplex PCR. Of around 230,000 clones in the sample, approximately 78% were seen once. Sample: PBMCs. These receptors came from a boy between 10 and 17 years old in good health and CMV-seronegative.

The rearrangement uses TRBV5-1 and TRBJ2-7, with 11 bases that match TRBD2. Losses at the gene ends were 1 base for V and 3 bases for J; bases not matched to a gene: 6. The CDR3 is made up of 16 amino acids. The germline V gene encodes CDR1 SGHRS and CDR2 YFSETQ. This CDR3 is CASSLLDSGGDYEQYF. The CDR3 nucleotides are TGCGCCAGCAGCTTGTTGGATAGCGGGGGGGACTACGAGCAGTACTTC.

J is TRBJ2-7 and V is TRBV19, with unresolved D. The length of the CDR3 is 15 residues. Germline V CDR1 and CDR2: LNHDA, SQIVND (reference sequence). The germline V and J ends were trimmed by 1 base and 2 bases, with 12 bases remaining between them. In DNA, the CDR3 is TGTGCCAGTAGTATAGCCACCGGCGGTCCCTACGAGCAGTACTTC. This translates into CASSIATGGPYEQYF.

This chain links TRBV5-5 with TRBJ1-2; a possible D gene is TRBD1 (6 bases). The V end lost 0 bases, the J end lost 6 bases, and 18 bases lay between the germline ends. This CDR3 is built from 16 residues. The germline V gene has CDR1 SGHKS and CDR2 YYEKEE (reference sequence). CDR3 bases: TGTGCCAGCAGCTTGGGGGACACTTCGTTAGTAGATGGCTACACCTTC. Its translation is CASSLGDTSLVDGYTF.

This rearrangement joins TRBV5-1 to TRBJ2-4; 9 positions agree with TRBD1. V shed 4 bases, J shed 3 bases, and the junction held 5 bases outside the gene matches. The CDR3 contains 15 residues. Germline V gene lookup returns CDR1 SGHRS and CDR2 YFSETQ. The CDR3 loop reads CASSRGQGDKNIQYF. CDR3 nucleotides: TGCGCCAGCAGCAGGGGACAGGGAGACAAAAACATTCAGTACTTC.

CDR3 region: CASSNSSSCGGSFYEQYF. CDR3 nucleotides: TGTGCCAGCAGCAACTCGTCTTCCTGCGGCGGGAGTTTCTACGAGCAGTACTTC. The V call is TRBV21-1, the J call TRBJ2-7; the listed D gene, TRBD2, was not tested against the DNA. TRBV21-1 corresponds to a pseudogene. This CDR3 contains 18 residues.

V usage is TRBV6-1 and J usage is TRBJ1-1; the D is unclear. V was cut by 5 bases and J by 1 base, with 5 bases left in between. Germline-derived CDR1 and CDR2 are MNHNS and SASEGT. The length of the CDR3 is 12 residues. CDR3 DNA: TGTGCCAGCAGTTTCGGGAACACTGAAGCTTTCTTT. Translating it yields CASSFGNTEAFF.

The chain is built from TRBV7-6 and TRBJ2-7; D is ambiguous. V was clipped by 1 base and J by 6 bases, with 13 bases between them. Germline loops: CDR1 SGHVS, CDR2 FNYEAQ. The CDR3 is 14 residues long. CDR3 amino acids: CASSLVGQVGEQYF. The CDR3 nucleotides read TGTGCCAGCAGCTTAGTTGGGCAGGTCGGCGAGCAGTACTTC.

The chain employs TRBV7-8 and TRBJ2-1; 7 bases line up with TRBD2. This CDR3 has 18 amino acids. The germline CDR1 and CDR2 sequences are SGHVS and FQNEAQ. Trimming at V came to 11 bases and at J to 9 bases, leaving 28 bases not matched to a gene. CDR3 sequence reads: CASAATSSSRTGRGEQFF. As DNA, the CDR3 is TGTGCCTCCGCCGCGACTAGCTCGAGTCGGACGGGTCGGGGTGAGCAGTTCTTC.

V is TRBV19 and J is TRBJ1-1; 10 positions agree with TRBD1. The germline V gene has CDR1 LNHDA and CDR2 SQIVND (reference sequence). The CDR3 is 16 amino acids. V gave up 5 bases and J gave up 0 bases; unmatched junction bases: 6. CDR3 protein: CASSLRQGAVNTEAFF. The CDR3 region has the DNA TGTGCCAGTAGTCTCCGACAGGGGGCCGTGAACACTGAAGCTTTCTTT.

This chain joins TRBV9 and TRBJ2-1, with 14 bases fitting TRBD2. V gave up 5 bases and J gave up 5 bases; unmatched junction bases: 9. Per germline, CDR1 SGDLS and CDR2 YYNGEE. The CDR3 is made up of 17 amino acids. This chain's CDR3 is CASRTGLAGGLNNEQFF. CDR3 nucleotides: TGTGCCAGCAGGACCGGACTAGCGGGAGGTTTGAACAATGAGCAGTTCTTC.

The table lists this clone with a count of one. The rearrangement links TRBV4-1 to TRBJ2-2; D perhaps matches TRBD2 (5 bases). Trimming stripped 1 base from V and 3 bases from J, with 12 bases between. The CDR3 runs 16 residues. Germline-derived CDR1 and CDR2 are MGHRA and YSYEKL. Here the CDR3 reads CASSQGRDEDTGELFF. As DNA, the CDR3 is TGCGCCAGCAGCCAAGGACGGGATGAGGACACCGGGGAGCTGTTTTTT.

The CDR3 DNA reads TGCGCCAGCAGCCAACCCCCGGGGGATGAGCAGTTCTTC. This gives the protein CASSQPPGDEQFF. The genes are TRBV4-1 and TRBJ2-1; a weak D match, TRBD2 (6 bases). The CDR3 is 13 residues long. V was clipped by 2 bases and J by 8 bases, with 10 bases between them. Germline V lookup: CDR1 MGHRA, CDR2 YSYEKL.

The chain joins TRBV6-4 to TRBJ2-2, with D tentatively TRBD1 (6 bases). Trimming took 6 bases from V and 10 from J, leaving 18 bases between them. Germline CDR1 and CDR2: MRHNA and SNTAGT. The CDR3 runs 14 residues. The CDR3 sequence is CASSPIRGVEELFF. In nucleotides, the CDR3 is TGTGCCAGCAGCCCCATCAGGGGAGTTGAGGAGCTGTTTTTT.

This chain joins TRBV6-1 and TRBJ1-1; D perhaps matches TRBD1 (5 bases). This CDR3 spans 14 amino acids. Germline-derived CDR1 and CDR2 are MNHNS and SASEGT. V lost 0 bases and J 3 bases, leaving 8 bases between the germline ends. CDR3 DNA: TGTGCCAGCAGTGAAGCTGGGGCGGACACTGAAGCTTTCTTT. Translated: CASSEAGADTEAFF.